The clone carrying this TCR beta chain was observed many times. Its target is unknown. Germline CDR1 MNHNS, CDR2 SASEGT. V lost 7 bases and J lost 7, with 16 bases in between. The CDR3 covers 14 residues. The sample comes from a study of T cells in Graves' hyperthyroidism and ophthalmopathy. General study results and limits: Most thyroid clonotypes with frequency above 0.001 were detected in blood.

Subjects with ophthalmopathy showed a Clinical Activity Score no lower than 3, a NOSPECS grade no lower than 4, and a duration shorter than 3 months. In making diagnoses, clinical symptoms, serum thyroxine and TRAb, thyroid ultrasound and orbital computed tomography were all used. An approximately 10 ml volume of fresh peripheral blood provided the PBMCs. RNA transcripts yielded amplified TCR beta CDR3 regions. The HTBI primer set served for first-round RT-PCR of the TCR CDR3. TCRdb analysed the multiplex PCR reads with MiXCR anew, one entry per CDR3 protein. This repertoire shows approximately 600,000 distinct CDR3 sequences, roughly 15% found once; its top ten account for 4.3%.

The sample was blood. This chain uses TRBV6-1 with TRBJ2-2; TRBD1 or TRBD2 may be the D gene (7 bases each). The sequence derives from a woman aged 40-49 years with Graves' ophthalmopathy. CDR3 sequence: CASTDREGDGELFF. CDR3 sequence (DNA): TGTGCCAGCACTGACAGGGAGGGGGACGGGGAGCTGTTTTTT.